This T cell receptor beta chain was observed in a study of T cell clonality in common variable immunodeficiency (dated by TCRdb to 2013 to 2016). The investigation overall reported the following: CVID subjects shared fewer TCRbeta clones with each other than healthy controls did (p < 0.0001). Even though DNA input was equal, the average per sample came to 80,000 to 100,000 unique sequences for controls compared with approximately 29,000 for CVID samples. According to the authors, figuring out what caused the increased clonality in CVID would require sequencing the repertoires of T cell subpopulations. Patient heterogeneity within the CVID cohort put limits on correlating repertoire features with clinical complications. Compared with healthy controls, CVID subjects showed increased TCRbeta clonality (t-test p = 0.018), a feature most characteristic of about a third of subjects. Reportedly, TCRbeta sequences from CVID had fewer deletions and N-nucleotide insertions, and highly modified clones with 13 or more V deletions were absent from CVID.

CDR1 and CDR2, looked up from the germline V gene (reference sequence), are GTSNPN and SVGIG. The V end loses 3 bases and the J end loses 6 bases, and a stretch of 14 bases separates them. The CDR3 contains 14 residues, cysteine and phenylalanine counted. The DNA has 33 bases, all within the CDR3, and is read from base 1. Most of the CVID patients and most of the healthy controls were of Caucasian heritage. Heparinized peripheral whole blood samples of about 4.5 to 8.5 ml were obtained from each donor. Genomic DNA from adults with common variable immune deficiency (CVID) and from healthy adult controls was used for sequencing of TCRbeta CDR3 repertoires. The control group was made up of about 22 healthy adult volunteers (about ten male and approximately twelve female) whose ages ranged from roughly 23 to 66 years, with a mean age of almost 35. Diluted blood was density-centrifuged over Hypaque 1077 or Ficoll-Paque to isolate peripheral blood mononuclear cells. Genomic DNA was obtained from unsorted mononuclear cells through either Qiagen column purification or a centrifugation-based method.

This clone came up many times. Its antigen remains undetermined. The CDR3 extends 3 residues past the end of the read, so its final part is completed from the germline J gene. For sequencing input, CVID and control samples contributed equivalent amounts of genomic DNA. For every sample, a 60 bp segment covering the rearranged TCRbeta CDR3 region was amplified and then sequenced. TCRbeta amplification used the immunoSEQ assay, a bias-corrected multiplex PCR with high-throughput sequencing. On the study's bioinformatics: Every unique nucleotide sequence was considered a clone and was annotated with V, D and J genes, copy number and frequency. Sequences were labeled productive if in frame, and non-productive if out of frame or containing stop codons. As previously described, clonality was calculated on the basis of Shannon's entropy. The predicted amino acid sequences of productive clones were used to derive the mean CDR3 Kyte-Doolittle hydropathy. Using the R hclust function, scaled V gene usage was clustered hierarchically with Manhattan distance and complete linkage. Sharing of clones by CDR3 amino acid sequence was evaluated by resampling 12 repertoires per group over 100 rounds. Repertoires were searched for 60 to 80 published EBV-specific and approximately 240 published CMV-specific TCRbeta sequences. Two CVID samples yielding fewer than 10,000 sequences were excluded from analysis, leaving over 35 CVID repertoires. As stored in TCRdb, this immuneACCESS dataset retains in-frame rearrangements with V and J assigned. A fraction of the clones does not appear; measured against another copy, unresolved V genes explain less than half of the discrepancy, and the remainder lacks a known reason. For V, J and clone size, that table is used; D and trimming come from the DNA. This sample was tabulated with around 45,000 clones, among which there are no singletons. The top ten clones comprise less than 6.5% of the sample.

The clonotype was recovered from a person aged 18-70 years in good health. This chain is built from TRBV30 and TRBJ1-4, with TRBD1 perhaps the D gene, on 5 matching bases. Sequences were obtained from peripheral blood mononuclear cells. CDR3 protein: CAWRPRGGDEKLFF. The CDR3 DNA, read in part, is TGTGCCTGGAGGCCGCGGGGAGGGGATGAAAAA. Supplemented by the reference TRBV30 and TRBJ1-4 proteins around the CDR3, the complete variable domain is SQTIHQWPATLVQPVGSPLSLECTVEGTSNPNLYWYRQAAGRGLQLLFYSVGIGQISSEVPQNLSASRPQDRQFILSSKKLLLSDSGFYLCAWRPRGGDEKLFFGSGTQLSVL.